This T cell receptor (beta chain) was identified in a study of blood T cell repertoires in COVID-19. Study-level information: The samples span acute and convalescent COVID-19 from the United States, Italy and Spain.

Per the original methods: Scientists estimated how many nucleated cells there were by amplifying reference gene primers. Some clones are missing from TCRdb's copy, which holds only in-frame ones; the method was immunoSEQ multiplex PCR. Clonal size and the V and J genes are those of that table, whereas D and trimming came from the DNA. This sample has approximately 40,000 clones, with around nine tenths found just once. The length of the CDR3 is 17 residues. After removal of 1 base from V and 3 bases from J, the junction contained 6 bases not matched to a gene. Germline CDR1 SGHNT, CDR2 YYREEE (reference sequence). Seattle's enrolled individuals joined amid active infection and were then monitored longitudinally.

The TCR originated in a man aged 55 to 70 with COVID-19, enrolled during active disease. The specimen was peripheral blood. The chain carries TRBV5-4 and TRBJ2-3; TRBD2 matches 12 bases. CDR3 region: CASSLTTSGSFTDTQYF. CDR3 coding DNA: TGTGCCAGCAGCTTGACGACTAGCGGGAGTTTTACAGATACGCAGTATTTT.